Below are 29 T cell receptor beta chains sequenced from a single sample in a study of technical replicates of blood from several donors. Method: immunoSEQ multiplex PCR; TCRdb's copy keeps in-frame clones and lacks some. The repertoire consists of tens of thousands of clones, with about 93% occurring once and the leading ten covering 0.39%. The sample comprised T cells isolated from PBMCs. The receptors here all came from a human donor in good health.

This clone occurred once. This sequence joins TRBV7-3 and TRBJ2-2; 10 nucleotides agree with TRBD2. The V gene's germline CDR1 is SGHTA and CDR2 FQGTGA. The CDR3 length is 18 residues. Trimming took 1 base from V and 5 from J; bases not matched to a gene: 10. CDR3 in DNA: TGTGCCAGCAGCTTAAATCTAGCGGGAGCAACGGGGACCGGGGAGCTGTTTTTT. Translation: CASSLNLAGATGTGELFF.

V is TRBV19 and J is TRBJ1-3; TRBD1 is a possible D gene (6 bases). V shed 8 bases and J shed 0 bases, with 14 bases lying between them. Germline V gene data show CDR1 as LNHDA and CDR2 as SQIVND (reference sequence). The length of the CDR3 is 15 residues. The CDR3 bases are TGTGCCAGTGCACCGGGACACATCTCTGGAAACACCATATATTTT. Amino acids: CASAPGHISGNTIYF.

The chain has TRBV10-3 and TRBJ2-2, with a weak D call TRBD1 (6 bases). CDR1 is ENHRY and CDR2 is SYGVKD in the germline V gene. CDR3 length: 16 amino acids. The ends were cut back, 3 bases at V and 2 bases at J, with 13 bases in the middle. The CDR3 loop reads CAISDSGTLNTGELFF. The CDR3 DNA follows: TGTGCCATCAGTGATTCCGGGACACTAAACACCGGGGAGCTGTTTTTT.

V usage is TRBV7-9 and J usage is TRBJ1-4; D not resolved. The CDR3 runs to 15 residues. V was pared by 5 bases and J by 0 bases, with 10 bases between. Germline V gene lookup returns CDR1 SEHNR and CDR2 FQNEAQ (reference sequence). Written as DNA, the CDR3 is TGTGCCAGCAGCCCGACTCCTACAACTAATGAAAAACTGTTTTTT. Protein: CASSPTPTTNEKLFF.

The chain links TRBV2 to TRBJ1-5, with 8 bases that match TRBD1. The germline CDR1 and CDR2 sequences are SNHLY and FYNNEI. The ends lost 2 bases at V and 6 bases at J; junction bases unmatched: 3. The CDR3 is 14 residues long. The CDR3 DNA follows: TGTGCCAGCAGTGAATGGGACAGGTCTCAGCCCCAGCATTTT. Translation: CASSEWDRSQPQHF.

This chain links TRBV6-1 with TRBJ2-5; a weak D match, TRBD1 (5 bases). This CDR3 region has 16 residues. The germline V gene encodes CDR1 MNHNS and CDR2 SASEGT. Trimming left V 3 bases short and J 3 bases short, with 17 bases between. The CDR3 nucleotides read TGTGCCAGCAGTGAGAGTGGGCAGGGCGGAAAAGAGACCCAGTACTTC. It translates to CASSESGQGGKETQYF.

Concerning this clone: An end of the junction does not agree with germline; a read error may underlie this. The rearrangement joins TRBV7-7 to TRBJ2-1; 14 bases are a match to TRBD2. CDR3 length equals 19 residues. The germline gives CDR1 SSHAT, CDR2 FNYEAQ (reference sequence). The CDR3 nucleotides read TGTGCTAGCAGCTCCGAAGGGACTAGCGGGAGTACCCTATACAATGAGCAGTTCTTC. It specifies CASSSEGTSGSTLYNEQFF.

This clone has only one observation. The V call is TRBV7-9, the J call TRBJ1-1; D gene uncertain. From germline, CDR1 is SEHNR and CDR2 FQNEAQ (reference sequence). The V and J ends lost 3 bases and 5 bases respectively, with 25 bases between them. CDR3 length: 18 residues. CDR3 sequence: CASSFGPGLTPLRTEAFF. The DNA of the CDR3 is TGTGCCAGCAGCTTTGGCCCTGGACTAACACCCCTGAGGACTGAAGCTTTCTTT. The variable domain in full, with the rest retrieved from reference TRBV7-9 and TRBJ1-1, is DTGVSQNPRHKITKRGQNVTFRCDPISEHNRLYWYRQTLGQGPEFLTYFQNEAQLEKSRLLSDRFSAERPKGSFSTLEIQRTEQGDSAMYLCASSFGPGLTPLRTEAFFGQGTRLTVV.

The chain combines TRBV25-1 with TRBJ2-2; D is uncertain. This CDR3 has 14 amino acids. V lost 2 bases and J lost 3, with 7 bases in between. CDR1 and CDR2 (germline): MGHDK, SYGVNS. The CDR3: CASSEDTDTGELFF. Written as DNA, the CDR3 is TGTGCCAGCAGTGAAGACACGGACACCGGGGAGCTGTTTTTT. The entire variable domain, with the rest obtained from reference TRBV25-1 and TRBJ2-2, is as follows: EADIYQTPRYLVIGTGKKITLECSQTMGHDKMYWYQQDPGMELHLIHYSYGVNSTEKGDLSSESTVSRIRTEHFPLTLESARPSHTSQYLCASSEDTDTGELFFGEGSRLTVL.

The CDR3 reads CASTARQPYGYTF. The CDR3 DNA is TGTGCCAGCACCGCGCGACAACCATATGGCTACACCTTC. The chain recombines TRBV19 with TRBJ1-2; D is unclear. The length of the CDR3 is 13 residues. The germline CDR1 and CDR2 sequences are LNHDA and SQIVND (reference sequence). V lost 9 bases and J 5 bases, leaving 16 bases between the germline ends.

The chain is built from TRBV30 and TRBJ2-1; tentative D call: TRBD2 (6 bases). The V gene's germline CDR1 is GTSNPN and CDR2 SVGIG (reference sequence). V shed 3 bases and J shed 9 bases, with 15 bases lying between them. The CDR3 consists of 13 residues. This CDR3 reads CAWSYASASEQFF. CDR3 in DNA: TGTGCCTGGAGCTATGCTAGCGCCAGTGAGCAGTTCTTC.

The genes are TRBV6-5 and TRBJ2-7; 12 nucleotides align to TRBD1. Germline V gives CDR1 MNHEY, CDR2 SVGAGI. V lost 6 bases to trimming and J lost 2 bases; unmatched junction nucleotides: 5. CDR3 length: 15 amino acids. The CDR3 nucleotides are TGTGCCAGCAGCCCCGGGACAGGGGGCACCTACGAGCAGTACTTC. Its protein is CASSPGTGGTYEQYF.

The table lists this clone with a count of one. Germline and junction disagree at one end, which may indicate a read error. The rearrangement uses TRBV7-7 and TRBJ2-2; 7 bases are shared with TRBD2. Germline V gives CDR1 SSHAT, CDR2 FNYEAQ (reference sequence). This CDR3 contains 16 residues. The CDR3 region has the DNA TGTGCTAGCAGCTTAGTTGGAGCGGGAACCACCGGGGAGCTGTTTTTT. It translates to CASSLVGAGTTGELFF.

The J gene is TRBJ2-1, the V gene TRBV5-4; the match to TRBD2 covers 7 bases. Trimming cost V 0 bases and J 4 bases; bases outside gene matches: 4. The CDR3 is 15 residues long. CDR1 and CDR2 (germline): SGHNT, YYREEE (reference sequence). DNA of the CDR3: TGTGCCAGCAGCTTGGAAGCGGGAAGTTACAATGAGCAGTTCTTC. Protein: CASSLEAGSYNEQFF.

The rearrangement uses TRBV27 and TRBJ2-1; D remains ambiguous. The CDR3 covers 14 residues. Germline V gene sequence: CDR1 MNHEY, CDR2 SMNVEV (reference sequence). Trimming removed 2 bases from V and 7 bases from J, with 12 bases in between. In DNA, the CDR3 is TGTGCCAGCAGTTTACCATCTACTGCGAATGAGCAGTTCTTC. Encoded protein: CASSLPSTANEQFF.

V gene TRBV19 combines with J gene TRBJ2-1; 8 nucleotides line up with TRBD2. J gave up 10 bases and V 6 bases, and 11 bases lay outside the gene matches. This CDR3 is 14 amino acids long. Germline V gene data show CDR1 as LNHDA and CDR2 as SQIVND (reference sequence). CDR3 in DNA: TGTGCCAGTAGCACCTTACTAGCGGCTAACGAGCAGTTCTTC. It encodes CASSTLLAANEQFF. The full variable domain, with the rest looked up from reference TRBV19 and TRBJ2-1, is DGGITQSPKYLFRKEGQNVTLSCEQNLNHDAMYWYRQDPGQGLRLIYYSQIVNDFQKGDIAEGYSVSREKKESFPLTVTSAQKNPTAFYLCASSTLLAANEQFFGPGTRLTVL.

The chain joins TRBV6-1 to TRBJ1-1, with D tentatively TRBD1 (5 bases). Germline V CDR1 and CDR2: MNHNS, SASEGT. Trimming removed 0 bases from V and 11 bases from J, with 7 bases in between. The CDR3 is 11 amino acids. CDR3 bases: TGTGCCAGCAGTGAAGCATCAGGGGCTTTCTTT. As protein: CASSEASGAFF.

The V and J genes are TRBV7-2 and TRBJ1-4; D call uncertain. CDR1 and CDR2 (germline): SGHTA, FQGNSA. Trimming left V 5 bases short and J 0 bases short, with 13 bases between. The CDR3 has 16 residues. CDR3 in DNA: TGTGCCAGCAGCCACGCCCGGGTAGCAACTAATGAAAAACTGTTTTTT. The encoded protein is CASSHARVATNEKLFF.

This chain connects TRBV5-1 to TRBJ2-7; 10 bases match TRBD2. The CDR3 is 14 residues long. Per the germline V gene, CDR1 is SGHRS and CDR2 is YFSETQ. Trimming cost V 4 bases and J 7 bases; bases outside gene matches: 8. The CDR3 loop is CASSPTSGIHEQYF. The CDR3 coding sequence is TGCGCCAGCAGCCCCACTAGCGGGATACATGAGCAGTACTTC. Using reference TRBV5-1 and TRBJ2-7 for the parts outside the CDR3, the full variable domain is KAGVTQTPRYLIKTRGQQVTLSCSPISGHRSVSWYQQTPGQGLQFLFEYFSETQRNKGNFPGRFSGRQFSNSRSEMNVSTLELGDSALYLCASSPTSGIHEQYFGPGTRLTVT.

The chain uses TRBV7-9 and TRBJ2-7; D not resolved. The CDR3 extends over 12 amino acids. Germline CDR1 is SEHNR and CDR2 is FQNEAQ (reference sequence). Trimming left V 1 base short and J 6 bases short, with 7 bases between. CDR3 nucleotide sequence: TGTGCCAGCAGCTTAGATGGCACCGAGCAGTACTTC. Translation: CASSLDGTEQYF.

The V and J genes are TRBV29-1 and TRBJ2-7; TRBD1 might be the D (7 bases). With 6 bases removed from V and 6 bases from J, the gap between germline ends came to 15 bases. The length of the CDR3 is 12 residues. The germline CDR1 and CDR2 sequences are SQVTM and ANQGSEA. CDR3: CSVTAGQSEQYF. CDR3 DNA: TGCAGCGTGACGGCGGGACAGAGCGAGCAGTACTTC.

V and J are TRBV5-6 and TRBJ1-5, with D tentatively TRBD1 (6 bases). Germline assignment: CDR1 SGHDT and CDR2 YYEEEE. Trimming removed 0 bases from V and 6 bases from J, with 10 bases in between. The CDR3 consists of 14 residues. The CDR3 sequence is CASSLGQAGQPQHF. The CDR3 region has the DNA TGTGCCAGCAGCTTGGGACAGGCCGGTCAGCCCCAGCATTTT.

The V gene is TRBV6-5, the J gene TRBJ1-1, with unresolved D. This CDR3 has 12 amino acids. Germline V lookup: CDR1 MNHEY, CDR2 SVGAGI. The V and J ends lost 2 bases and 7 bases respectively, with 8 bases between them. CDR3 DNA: TGTGCCAGCAGTTACGGGAGGAGTGAAGCTTTCTTT. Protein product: CASSYGRSEAFF.

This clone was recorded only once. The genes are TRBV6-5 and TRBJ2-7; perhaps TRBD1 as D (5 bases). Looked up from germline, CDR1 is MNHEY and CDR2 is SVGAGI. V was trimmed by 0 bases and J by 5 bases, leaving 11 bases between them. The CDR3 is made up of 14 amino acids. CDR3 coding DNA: TGTGCCAGCAGTTACTCTGGGGCAACTCACGAGCAGTACTTC. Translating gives CASSYSGATHEQYF.

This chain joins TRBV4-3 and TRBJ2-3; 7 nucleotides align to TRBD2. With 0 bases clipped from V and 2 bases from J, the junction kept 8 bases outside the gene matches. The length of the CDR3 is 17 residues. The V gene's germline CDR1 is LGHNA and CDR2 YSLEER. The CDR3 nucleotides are TGCGCCAGCAGCCAAGATGGTGCTAGCGGTTACACAGATACGCAGTATTTT. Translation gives CASSQDGASGYTDTQYF.

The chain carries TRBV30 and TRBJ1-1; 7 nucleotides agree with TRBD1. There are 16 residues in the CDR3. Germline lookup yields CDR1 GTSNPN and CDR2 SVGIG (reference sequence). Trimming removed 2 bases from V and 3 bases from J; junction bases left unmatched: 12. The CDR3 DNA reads TGTGCCTGGAGTAAAATCCAGGGGGTAAGGGACACTGAAGCTTTCTTT. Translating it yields CAWSKIQGVRDTEAFF.

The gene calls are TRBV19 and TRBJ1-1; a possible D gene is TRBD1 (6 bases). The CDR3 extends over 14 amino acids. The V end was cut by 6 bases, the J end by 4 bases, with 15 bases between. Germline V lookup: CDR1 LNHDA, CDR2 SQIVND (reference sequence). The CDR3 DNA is TGTGCCAGTAGGTTACAGGGAACTGGCACTGAAGCTTTCTTT. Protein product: CASRLQGTGTEAFF.

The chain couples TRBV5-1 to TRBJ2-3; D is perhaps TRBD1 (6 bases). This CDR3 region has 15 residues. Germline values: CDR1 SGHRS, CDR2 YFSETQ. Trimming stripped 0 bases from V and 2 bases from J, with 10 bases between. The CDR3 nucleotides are TGCGCCAGCAGCTTGGCCGACAGGACCACAGATACGCAGTATTTT. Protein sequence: CASSLADRTTDTQYF.

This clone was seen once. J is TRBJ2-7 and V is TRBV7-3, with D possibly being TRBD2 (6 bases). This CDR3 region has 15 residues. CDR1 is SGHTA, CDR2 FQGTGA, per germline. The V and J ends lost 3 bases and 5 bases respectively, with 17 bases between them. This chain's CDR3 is CASSLYHSGGNEQYF. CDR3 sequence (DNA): TGTGCCAGCAGCTTGTATCATTCTGGGGGGAACGAGCAGTACTTC.